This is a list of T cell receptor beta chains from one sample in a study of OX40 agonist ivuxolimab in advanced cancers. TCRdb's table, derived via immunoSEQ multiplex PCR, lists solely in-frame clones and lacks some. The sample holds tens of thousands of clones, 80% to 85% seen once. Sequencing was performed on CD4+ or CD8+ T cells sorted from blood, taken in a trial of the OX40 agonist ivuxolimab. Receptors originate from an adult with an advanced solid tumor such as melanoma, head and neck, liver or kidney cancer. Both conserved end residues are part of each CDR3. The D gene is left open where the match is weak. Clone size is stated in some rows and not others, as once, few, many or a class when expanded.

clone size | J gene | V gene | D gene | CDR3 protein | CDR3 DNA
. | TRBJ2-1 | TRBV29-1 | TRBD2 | CSARTPSGRAGEQFF | TGCAGCGCCCGAACCCCTAGCGGGAGGGCGGGGGAGCAGTTCTTC
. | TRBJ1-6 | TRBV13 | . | CASSLDRDPAGRDSPLHF | TGTGCCAGCAGCTTAGACAGGGATCCGGCGGGACGGGATTCACCCCTCCACTTT
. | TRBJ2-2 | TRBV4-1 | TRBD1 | CASSQTPGQGFTGELFF | TGCGCCAGCAGCCAAACTCCGGGACAGGGCTTCACCGGGGAGCTGTTTTTT
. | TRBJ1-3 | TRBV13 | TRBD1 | CASSFPTGEGNTIYF | TGTGCCAGCAGCTTCCCGACAGGGGAGGGAAACACCATATATTTT
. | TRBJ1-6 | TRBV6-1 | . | CASSFPHELLHF | TGTGCCAGCAGTTTCCCCCATGAACTCCTCCACTTT
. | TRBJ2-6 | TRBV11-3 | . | CASSSPGLPPVLTF | TGTGCCAGCAGTTCTCCGGGACTCCCTCCCGTCCTGACTTTC
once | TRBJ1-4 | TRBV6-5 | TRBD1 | CASRNRGVDEKLFF | TGTGCCAGCAGGAACAGGGGCGTAGATGAAAAACTGTTTTTT
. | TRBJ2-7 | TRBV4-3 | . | CASSQDSTGPYEQYF | TGCGCCAGCAGCCAAGATTCAACAGGACCTTACGAGCAGTACTTC
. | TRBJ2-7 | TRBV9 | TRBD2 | CASSVGGFSYEQYF | TGTGCCAGCAGCGTGGGAGGGTTCTCCTACGAGCAGTACTTC
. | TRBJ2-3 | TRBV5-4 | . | CASSLGGFADTQYF | TGTGCCAGCAGCTTGGGGGGGTTTGCAGATACGCAGTATTTT
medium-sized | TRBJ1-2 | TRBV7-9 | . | CASSFAMANYGYTF | TGTGCCAGCAGCTTCGCGATGGCGAACTATGGCTACACCTTC
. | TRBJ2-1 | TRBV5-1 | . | CASSLAQGPDYNEQFF | TGCGCCAGCAGCCTCGCTCAGGGGCCGGACTACAATGAGCAGTTCTTC
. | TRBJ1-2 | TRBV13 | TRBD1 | CANSSTGGTRDGYTF | TGTGCCAACAGCTCTACAGGGGGTACCCGCGATGGCTACACCTTC
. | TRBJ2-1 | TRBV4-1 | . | CASSQGGNEQFF | TGCGCCAGCAGCCAAGGGGGGAATGAGCAGTTCTTC
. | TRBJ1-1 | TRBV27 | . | CASSLNGMNTEAFF | TGTGCCAGCAGTTTAAACGGCATGAACACTGAAGCTTTCTTT
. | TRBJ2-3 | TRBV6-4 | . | CASSDGRGHTDTQYF | TGTGCCAGCAGTGACGGGCGGGGGCACACAGATACGCAGTATTTT
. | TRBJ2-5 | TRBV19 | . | CASSIFGGETQYF | TGTGCCAGTAGTATATTCGGTGGGGAGACCCAGTACTTC
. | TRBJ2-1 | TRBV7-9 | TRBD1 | CASIPEGAGSSYNEQFF | TGTGCCAGCATCCCAGAGGGGGCAGGGAGCTCCTACAATGAGCAGTTCTTC
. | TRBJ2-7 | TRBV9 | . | CASSVGSGLTYEQYF | TGTGCCAGCAGCGTAGGTAGCGGACTCACCTACGAGCAGTACTTC
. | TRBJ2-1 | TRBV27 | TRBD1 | CASSPGQGIPSYNEQFF | TGTGCCAGCAGTCCGGGACAGGGCATCCCCTCCTACAATGAGCAGTTCTTC
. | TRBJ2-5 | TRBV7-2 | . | CASRHRETNQETQYF | TGTGCCAGCAGACATCGGGAGACAAACCAAGAGACCCAGTACTTC
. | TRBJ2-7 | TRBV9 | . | CASSARDKAYEQYF | TGTGCCAGCAGCGCCCGGGACAAAGCATACGAGCAGTACTTC
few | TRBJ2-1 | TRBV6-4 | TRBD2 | CASSGGTSSEQFF | TGTGCCAGCAGTGGGGGGACTAGTAGTGAGCAGTTCTTC
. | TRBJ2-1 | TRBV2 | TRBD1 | CASRGTGEYNEQFF | TGTGCCAGCAGAGGGACAGGAGAATACAATGAGCAGTTCTTC
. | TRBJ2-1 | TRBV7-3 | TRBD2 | CASSPPLAGAYNEQFF | TGTGCCAGCAGCCCCCCCCTAGCGGGTGCCTACAATGAGCAGTTCTTC
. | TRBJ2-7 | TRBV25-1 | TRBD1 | CASSESTQGQPLLEQYF | TGTGCCAGCAGCGAGTCGACTCAGGGACAGCCCCTACTCGAGCAGTACTTC